What follows are 26 T cell receptor beta chains derived from one specimen sequenced in a study of shared clonotypes between healthy human individuals. Clones were sequenced by immunoSEQ multiplex PCR, and TCRdb holds only the in-frame ones, with some missing. The sample has approximately 470,000 clones, 81% seen once. Material for sequencing was PBMCs. The receptors come from a woman aged 40 to 50 in good health. Some clones in this sample may be carry-over from other donors' samples.

CDR3 residues: CASRPPGLEVGEQFF. CDR3 nucleotides: TGTGCCAGCAGACCACCGGGACTAGAAGTCGGCGAGCAGTTCTTC. The chain carries TRBV6-1 and TRBJ2-1, with 8 bases aligning to TRBD2. J gave up 10 bases and V 6 bases, and 14 bases lay outside the gene matches. Looked up from germline, CDR1 is MNHNS and CDR2 is SASEGT. This CDR3 is built from 15 residues.

This clone came up once. The V and J genes are TRBV18 and TRBJ2-1, with unresolved D. CDR1 and CDR2 from the germline V gene are KGHSH and LQKENI. This CDR3 is 14 amino acids long. V lost 4 bases and J 1 base, leaving 8 bases between the germline ends. The CDR3, as DNA: TGTGCCAGCTCACGACTCGATTCCTACAATGAGCAGTTCTTC. Translating it yields CASSRLDSYNEQFF.

A remark on this clone: One base away lies a much larger clone, so this may be a sequencing read error. This rearrangement joins TRBV5-8 to TRBJ2-1; no firm D call. The V gene's germline CDR1 is SGHTS and CDR2 YDEGEE. This CDR3 is 15 amino acids long. In DNA, the CDR3 is TGTACCAGCAGCTTGGCGGCTAATTCCTACAATGAGCAGTTCTTC. It is translated as CTSSLAANSYNEQFF.

The chain is built from TRBV4-2 and TRBJ1-2, with D possibly matching TRBD1 (5 bases). V lost 6 bases, J lost 6 bases, and 23 bases lay in between. The CDR3 consists of 16 residues. Germline values: CDR1 LGHNA, CDR2 YNFKEQ. The CDR3 nucleotides read TGTGCCAGCAGAAGGGTCCCGCGGGAGGGGATCCATGGCTACACCTTC. Amino acids: CASRRVPREGIHGYTF.

A remark on this clone: This probably arose from a read error, given a far larger clone one base away. The DNA of the CDR3 is TGCAGCGTTGAACGGCGGCCACTGGAGACCCAGTACTTC. This encodes CSVERRPLETQYF. This chain uses TRBV29-1 with TRBJ2-5, with no clear D. Trimming removed 2 bases at V and 5 bases at J, with 12 bases between. The CDR3 has 13 amino acids. Germline assignment: CDR1 SQVTM and CDR2 ANQGSEA. The full variable domain, completed using reference TRBV29-1 and TRBJ2-5, is SAVISQKPSRDICQRGTSLTIQCQVDSQVTMMFWYRQQPGQSLTLIATANQGSEATYESGFVIDKFPISRPNLTFSTLTVSNMSPEDSSIYLCSVERRPLETQYFGPGTRLLVL.

This clone was seen once. The V call is TRBV7-2, the J call TRBJ2-1, with 10 bases aligning to TRBD2. The CDR3 totals 16 residues. The germline V gene has CDR1 SGHTA and CDR2 FQGNSA. Unmatched junction bases numbered 6, after V lost 1 base and J lost 6 bases. The CDR3 DNA sequence: TGTGCCAGCAGCTTAGGTCCAGCGGGAGGGCTCAATGAGCAGTTCTTC. It codes for CASSLGPAGGLNEQFF.

Comments on this clone: This likely traces to a read error, being one base from a far larger clone. The CDR3 does not close with the conserved phenylalanine or tryptophan, likely indicating a read error. This sample also contains other DNA sequences that code for the same CDR3. The chain carries TRBV30 and TRBJ2-7, with 9 bases aligning to TRBD1. CDR1 is GTSNPN and CDR2 is SVGIG in the germline V gene (reference sequence). The V segment lost 0 bases and the J segment 3 bases; nucleotides outside the gene matches: 9. CDR3 length: 16 amino acids. The CDR3 nucleotides read TGTGCCTGGAGTGTACGGGGGACAGGGAAAGGCTACGAGCAGTACCTC. This codes for CAWSVRGTGKGYEQYL.

The count of this clone is one. A read error may explain this, as a much larger clone is one base away. This sample also contains other DNA sequences that code for the same CDR3. The chain has TRBV9 and TRBJ2-1; weak D call: TRBD1 (6 bases). This CDR3 is built from 15 residues. CDR1 and CDR2 (germline): SGDLS, YYNGEE. V was shortened by 0 bases and J by 7 bases, with 14 bases between the two germline ends. CDR3 region: CASSVEGEIYNEQFF. The CDR3 DNA sequence: TGTGCCAGCAGCGTAGAGGGGGAGATCTATAATGAGCAGTTCTTC. The full variable domain, completed using reference TRBV9 and TRBJ2-1, is DSGVTQTPKHLITATGQRVTLRCSPRSGDLSVYWYQQSLDQGLQFLIQYYNGEERAKGNILERFSAQQFPDLHSELNLSSLELGDSALYFCASSVEGEIYNEQFFGPGTRLTVL.

The CDR3 region is CATSREFPWDSNQPQHF. The DNA of the CDR3 is TGTGCCACCAGCAGAGAGTTCCCGTGGGATAGCAATCAGCCCCAGCATTTT. The chain carries TRBV15 and TRBJ1-5, with D hard to call. Between the trimmed V and J ends, which lost 0 bases and 0 bases, there was a span of 12 bases. CDR1 is LNHNV and CDR2 is YYDKDF in the germline V gene (reference sequence). This CDR3 has 17 residues.

Concerning this clone itself: A far bigger clonotype differs at one base, so this is likely a read error. This CDR3 is also generated by other DNA sequences in the sample. The chain links TRBV4-3 to TRBJ2-7, with a weak D call TRBD2 (5 bases). The germline V and J ends were trimmed by 0 bases and 6 bases, with 15 bases remaining between them. The CDR3 spans 15 residues. CDR1 is LGHNA and CDR2 is YSLEER in the germline V gene. The CDR3 reads CASSQEIGSSGEQYF. DNA of the CDR3: TGCGCCAGCAGCCAAGAGATAGGGAGTTCCGGCGAGCAGTACTTC.

The chain recombines TRBV5-4 with TRBJ1-1; D remains unclear. Looked up from germline, CDR1 is SGHNT and CDR2 is YYREEE (reference sequence). V was cut by 4 bases and J by 4 bases, with 14 bases left in between. CDR3 length: 14 amino acids. CDR3 loop: CASSPFGRGTEAFF. CDR3 DNA sequence: TGTGCCAGCAGCCCATTTGGACGGGGCACTGAAGCTTTCTTT.

V and J are TRBV28 and TRBJ2-1, with D unresolved. This CDR3 has 13 residues. Trimming removed 5 bases from V and 7 bases from J, with 12 bases in between. Germline V gene lookup returns CDR1 MDHEN and CDR2 SYDVKM. CDR3 DNA: TGTGCCAGCAGTGACACTTATCGGAATGAGCAGTTCTTC. The encoded protein is CASSDTYRNEQFF. Supplemented by reference TRBV28 and TRBJ2-1, the full variable domain reads DVKVTQSSRYLVKRTGEKVFLECVQDMDHENMFWYRQDPGLGLRLIYFSYDVKMKEKGDIPEGYSVSREKKERFSLILESASTNQTSMYLCASSDTYRNEQFFGPGTRLTVL.

The V and J genes are TRBV9 and TRBJ2-7, with TRBD2 as a possible D gene (5 bases). V lost 0 bases to trimming and J lost 5 bases, with 12 bases between them. CDR1 and CDR2 from the germline V gene are SGDLS and YYNGEE. The CDR3 spans 14 residues. The CDR3 DNA reads as TGTGCCAGCAGCGTAGGCAGACCGGAGGACGAGCAGTACTTC. Translation: CASSVGRPEDEQYF.

This rearrangement joins TRBV4-3 to TRBJ1-1; D remains ambiguous. With 3 bases removed from V and 4 bases from J, the gap between germline ends came to 9 bases. Germline V gene data show CDR1 as LGHNA and CDR2 as YSLEER. This CDR3 contains 13 residues. The CDR3 sequence: CASSHRWSTEAFF. CDR3 DNA sequence: TGCGCCAGCAGCCACCGGTGGTCCACTGAAGCTTTCTTT.

The chain is built from TRBV19 and TRBJ2-7; D perhaps matches TRBD1 (5 bases). Looked up from germline, CDR1 is LNHDA and CDR2 is SQIVND (reference sequence). With 5 bases removed from V and 1 base from J, the gap between germline ends came to 12 bases. CDR3 length equals 14 residues. The CDR3 DNA reads as TGTGCCAGTAGTTTTACAGGCGATTCCTACGAGCAGTACTTC. Translating it yields CASSFTGDSYEQYF.

In nucleotides, the CDR3 is TGTGCCAGCATCTCCGGGACGTACGAGCAGTACTTC. Translating it yields CASISGTYEQYF. This chain connects TRBV28 to TRBJ2-7; either TRBD1 or TRBD2 may fit D (5 bases each). CDR1 is MDHEN and CDR2 is SYDVKM in the germline V gene. The CDR3 loop spans 12 amino acids. Trimming pared 7 bases from V and 4 bases from J, leaving 11 bases between.

Note on this clone: This likely came from a read error, as a far larger clone is one base away. This sample also contains other DNA sequences that code for the same CDR3. This chain connects TRBV9 to TRBJ1-1; no reliable D call. Trimming took 4 bases from V and 0 from J, leaving 13 bases between them. CDR1 is SGDLS, CDR2 YYNGEE, per germline. The CDR3 runs 15 residues. Here the CDR3 DNA reads TGTGCCAGCAGCCCTCGCACCGGGCTGAACACTGAAGCTTTCTTT. It is translated as CASSPRTGLNTEAFF. Full variable domain (missing parts from reference TRBV9 and TRBJ1-1): DSGVTQTPKHLITATGQRVTLRCSPRSGDLSVYWYQQSLDQGLQFLIQYYNGEERAKGNILERFSAQQFPDLHSELNLSSLELGDSALYFCASSPRTGLNTEAFFGQGTRLTVV.

Points on this clone: Other DNA sequences in the same sample also yield this CDR3. The genes are TRBV7-9 and TRBJ2-1; 9 bases are shared with TRBD2. This CDR3 comprises 16 residues. The germline CDR1 and CDR2 sequences are SEHNR and FQNEAQ (reference sequence). V shed 2 bases, J shed 1 base, and the junction held 3 bases outside the gene matches. The CDR3 is CASSLSLAGSYNEQFF. For the CDR3, the DNA is TGTGCCAGCAGCTTAAGTCTAGCGGGATCCTACAATGAGCAGTTCTTC. The complete variable domain, with remaining parts taken from reference TRBV7-9 and TRBJ2-1, reads DTGVSQNPRHKITKRGQNVTFRCDPISEHNRLYWYRQTLGQGPEFLTYFQNEAQLEKSRLLSDRFSAERPKGSFSTLEIQRTEQGDSAMYLCASSLSLAGSYNEQFFGPGTRLTVL.

J is TRBJ1-4 and V is TRBV4-3, with 9 positions matching TRBD1. After removal of 0 bases from V and 8 bases from J, the junction contained 7 bases not matched to a gene. CDR1 is LGHNA, CDR2 YSLEER, per germline. CDR3 length: 16 amino acids. CDR3 bases: TGCGCCAGCAGCCAAGATATTGGGACAGGGATAGAAAAACTGTTTTTT. Amino acid sequence: CASSQDIGTGIEKLFF.

There are a few counts of this clone. The CDR3 nucleotides are TGTGCCAGCGAAGCAGGGAGTCAGGGAGGCTACACCTTC. Its protein product is CASEAGSQGGYTF. The V and J genes are TRBV28 and TRBJ1-2, with D tentatively TRBD1 (5 bases). The CDR3 runs 13 residues. V was cut by 8 bases and J by 8 bases, with 18 bases left in between. CDR1 is MDHEN, CDR2 SYDVKM, per germline.

This chain joins TRBV6-1 and TRBJ2-7; 11 bases match TRBD1. Germline V CDR1 and CDR2: MNHNS, SASEGT. The V segment lost 6 bases and the J segment 5 bases; nucleotides outside the gene matches: 6. This CDR3 contains 14 residues. CDR3 in amino acids: CASSLRDRGDEQYF. Written as DNA, the CDR3 is TGTGCCAGCAGCCTACGGGACAGGGGGGACGAGCAGTACTTC.

A single count supports this clone. The likely explanation is a read error, given a far larger clone one base away. The chain combines TRBV11-3 with TRBJ2-5, with D maybe TRBD1 (7 bases). The ends were cut back, 5 bases at V and 7 bases at J, with 14 bases in the middle. Germline V gene sequence: CDR1 SGHNT, CDR2 YENEEA. This CDR3 has 13 amino acids. CDR3 sequence (DNA): TGTGCCAGCAGCCGACAGGGAGGCGCGACCCAGTACTTC. Its translation: CASSRQGGATQYF. The entire variable domain, with the rest obtained from reference TRBV11-3 and TRBJ2-5, is as follows: EAGVVQSPRYKIIEKKQPVAFWCNPISGHNTLYWYLQNLGQGPELLIRYENEEAVDDSQLPKDRFSAERLKGVDSTLKIQPAELGDSAVYLCASSRQGGATQYFGPGTRLLVL.

This clone was seen more than once but under ten times. J is TRBJ2-6 and V is TRBV4-3, with a possible D match to TRBD1 (6 bases). The germline V gene encodes CDR1 LGHNA and CDR2 YSLEER. This CDR3 has 16 amino acids. V was cut by 0 bases and J by 1 base, with 7 bases left in between. The CDR3 nucleotides read TGCGCCAGCAGCCAAGATACAGGGTCTGGGGCCAACGTCCTGACTTTC. Encoded protein: CASSQDTGSGANVLTF.

The chain couples TRBV7-2 to TRBJ2-5; TRBD1 matches 12 bases. The V gene end was trimmed by 1 base and the J gene end by 5 bases; junction bases not matched to a gene: 5. The CDR3 is 16 amino acids. Germline CDR1 and CDR2: SGHTA and FQGNSA. The CDR3 is CASSLGGTGGLETQYF. The CDR3 bases are TGTGCCAGCAGCTTAGGGGGGACAGGGGGCTTGGAGACCCAGTACTTC.

For this clone: A far more abundant clone sits one base away, making this likely a read error. This sample includes further DNA sequences coding for the same CDR3. The chain combines TRBV29-1 with TRBJ1-1; a possible D gene is TRBD1 (6 bases). Germline V CDR1 and CDR2: SQVTM, ANQGSEA. Trimming left V 7 bases short and J 2 bases short, with 11 bases between. This CDR3 is 12 amino acids long. CDR3 region: CSAGGRNTEAFF. The DNA for the CDR3 is TGCAGCGCGGGGGGCCGTAACACTGAAGCTTTCTTT.

This rearrangement joins TRBV19 to TRBJ2-1, with D perhaps matching TRBD2 (6 bases). V lost 6 bases and J 10 bases, leaving 13 bases between the germline ends. Germline CDR1 and CDR2: LNHDA and SQIVND (reference sequence). The CDR3 has 12 residues. The DNA of the CDR3 is TGTGCCAGTAGGGAGGGTGCGGAGGAGCAGTTCTTC. This gives the protein CASREGAEEQFF.